The TCR beta chain described here comes from a study of T cell clonotyping in hematopoietic cell transplantation. Profiling relied on immunoSEQ multiplex PCR, and the TCRdb table lists in-frame clones only, not all of them. Of 6,500 to 8,500 clones in the sample, 85% to 95% are singletons; the top ten hold 4.4%. Germline CDR1 SGHRS, CDR2 YFSETQ. The V end was cut by 6 bases, the J end by 1 base, with 7 bases between. The CDR3 runs 12 residues. Here the sequenced sample was PBMCs, taken 180 days after allogeneic stem cell transplant. The chain uses TRBV5-1 and TRBJ1-1, with a possible D match to TRBD1 (5 bases). The receptor was isolated from a female patient in her 50s who had an allogeneic stem cell transplant from an unrelated donor, so the T cells may come from the graft donor. Some clones in this sample may be carry-over from other donors' samples. The CDR3 DNA follows: TGCGCCAGCACGCAGGGGAACACTGAAGCTTTCTTT. Protein sequence: CASTQGNTEAFF.